A selection of T cell receptor beta chains follows, all from one sample in a study of blood T cell repertoires in COVID-19. The table came from immunoSEQ multiplex PCR; TCRdb's copy has only in-frame clones and leaves some out. The table shows about 170,000 clones, with less than 90% occurring only once. What was sequenced was peripheral blood. The receptors shown here come from a woman in her 70s with COVID-19, enrolled during active disease. The CDR3 runs from the conserved cysteine through the conserved F or W. The D gene is left open where the match is weak. Clone size is not always given. Where it is, it says once, few, many or a class for expanded clones.

size: .; J: TRBJ1-3; V: TRBV5-1; D: .; DNA: TGCGCCAGCAGTGCAGGGCTAAGGCCCTCTGGAAACACCATATATTTT; CDR3: CASSAGLRPSGNTIYF
size: .; J: TRBJ1-1; V: TRBV6-5; D: .; DNA: TGTGCCAGCAGCAACGGGGGGCGGACTGAAGCTTTCTTT; CDR3: CASSNGGRTEAFF
size: .; J: TRBJ2-1; V: TRBV5-1; D: TRBD1; DNA: TGCGCCAGCACCATAAGGGACAGTTTCAGCAATGAGCAGTTCTTC; CDR3: CASTIRDSFSNEQFF
size: once; J: TRBJ1-4; V: TRBV28; D: TRBD1; DNA: TGTGCCAGCAGTTTCCTCAGGACAGGAGGGAAAAAACTGTTTTTT; CDR3: CASSFLRTGGKKLFF
size: .; J: TRBJ2-5; V: TRBV27; D: .; DNA: TGTGCCAGCAGTTTCGACAGATCAGAGACCCAGTACTTC; CDR3: CASSFDRSETQYF
size: .; J: TRBJ2-3; V: TRBV28; D: TRBD2; DNA: TGTGCCAGCAGCTCCCGCGGCCTAGCGGGGACAGATACGCAGTATTTT; CDR3: CASSSRGLAGTDTQYF
size: .; J: TRBJ1-1; V: TRBV9; D: .; DNA: TGTGCCAGCAGCGTAGAGGTGGGGCGGAACACTGAAGCTTTCTTT; CDR3: CASSVEVGRNTEAFF
size: .; J: TRBJ2-2; V: TRBV28; D: TRBD1; DNA: TGTGCCAGCAGTCTCGCCTCCGGGACAGGGACCGGGGAGCTGTTTTTT; CDR3: CASSLASGTGTGELFF
size: .; J: TRBJ2-3; V: TRBV9; D: TRBD2; DNA: TGTGCCAGCACGCCTAGCGGGCACACAGATACGCAGTATTTT; CDR3: CASTPSGHTDTQYF
size: .; J: TRBJ2-1; V: TRBV7-9; D: TRBD2; DNA: TGTGCCAGCAGCATAGGACTAGATGGAAATGAGCAGTTCTTC; CDR3: CASSIGLDGNEQFF
size: .; J: TRBJ1-1; V: TRBV19; D: TRBD1; DNA: TGTGCCAGTACGGTGTCAGGGGGGAACACTGAAGCTTTCTTT; CDR3: CASTVSGGNTEAFF
size: .; J: TRBJ2-1; V: TRBV28; D: .; DNA: TGTGCCAGCAGTTTACCGTCGTACGGGGGAGAAGGGAATGAGCAGTTCTTC; CDR3: CASSLPSYGGEGNEQFF
size: .; J: TRBJ1-5; V: TRBV19; D: .; DNA: TGTGCCAGTAGTACAGACACCTACGCGGTTCAGCCCCAGCATTTT; CDR3: CASSTDTYAVQPQHF
size: once; J: TRBJ1-1; V: TRBV12-3/TRBV12-4; D: .; DNA: TGTGCCAGCAGACCGGGGGGTACTGAAGCTTTCTTT; CDR3: CASRPGGTEAFF
size: .; J: TRBJ1-2; V: TRBV15; D: .; DNA: TGTGCCACCGGCCAGGGCTACGGCTACACCTTC; CDR3: CATGQGYGYTF
size: .; J: TRBJ1-1; V: TRBV18; D: .; DNA: TGTGCCAGCTCACGTTTCTCGAGGGCGGAGGGTACTGAAGCTTTCTTT; CDR3: CASSRFSRAEGTEAFF
size: .; J: TRBJ1-3; V: TRBV11-2; D: .; DNA: TGTGCCAGCAGCTTAGACGCAGGGCCTGGAAACACCATATATTTT; CDR3: CASSLDAGPGNTIYF
size: .; J: TRBJ1-4; V: TRBV3-1/TRBV3-2; D: .; DNA: TGTGCCAGCAGCACCCGGGACTCAGCGCTCGAAAAACTGTTTTTT; CDR3: CASSTRDSALEKLFF
size: .; J: TRBJ1-2; V: TRBV9; D: .; DNA: TGTGCCAGCAGCGTGGCGGGCTATGGCTACACCTTC; CDR3: CASSVAGYGYTF
size: .; J: TRBJ2-4; V: TRBV7-3; D: TRBD1; DNA: TGTGCCAGCAGCACAGACAGGGCATGGGCCAAAAACATTCAGTACTTC; CDR3: CASSTDRAWAKNIQYF
size: .; J: TRBJ2-1; V: TRBV7-6; D: .; DNA: TGTGCCAGCAGCTTAAATGGGGCAGGGAACAATGAGCAGTTCTTC; CDR3: CASSLNGAGNNEQFF
size: .; J: TRBJ2-2; V: TRBV9; D: .; DNA: TGTGCCAGCAGCGTAGTACCAACAGGGCGTAGCGGGGAGCTGTTTTTT; CDR3: CASSVVPTGRSGELFF
size: .; J: TRBJ2-3; V: TRBV5-4; D: TRBD2; DNA: TGTGCCAGCGCAGCGGGAGTTTTCACAGATACGCAGTATTTT; CDR3: CASAAGVFTDTQYF
size: .; J: TRBJ2-2; V: TRBV12-3/TRBV12-4; D: .; DNA: TGTGCCAGCAGCCTAACAGGAGGGGAGCTGTTTTTT; CDR3: CASSLTGGELFF
size: .; J: TRBJ1-1; V: TRBV28; D: .; DNA: TGTGCCAGCAGTTTTTGGTCAGTGAACACTGAAGCTTTCTTT; CDR3: CASSFWSVNTEAFF
size: .; J: TRBJ1-1; V: TRBV4-1; D: .; DNA: TGCGCCAGCAGCGACACGGGGGGGTCCGAAGCTTTCTTT; CDR3: CASSDTGGSEAFF
size: once; J: TRBJ1-2; V: TRBV6-5; D: .; DNA: TGTGCCAGCAGTTACCGAGGGAGCTCCCGAGGGGGCTACACCTTC; CDR3: CASSYRGSSRGGYTF
size: .; J: TRBJ2-3; V: TRBV7-7; D: TRBD1; DNA: TGTGCCAGCAGCCCGACAGGGGCCGGAGATACGCAGTATTTT; CDR3: CASSPTGAGDTQYF
size: .; J: TRBJ1-5; V: TRBV19; D: .; DNA: TGTGCCAGTAGTATAGGAGGAGGACCGGTCGGCAATCAGCCCCAGCATTTT; CDR3: CASSIGGGPVGNQPQHF
size: once; J: TRBJ2-3; V: TRBV2; D: TRBD1; DNA: TGTGCCACCAAAATCATCCAGGGGGCCGGCGATACGCAGTATTTT; CDR3: CATKIIQGAGDTQYF
size: .; J: TRBJ2-2; V: TRBV10-2; D: .; DNA: TGCGCCAGCAGTGACTTAGGGGATCGCGCCGGGGAGCTGTTTTTT; CDR3: CASSDLGDRAGELFF
size: .; J: TRBJ1-1; V: TRBV18; D: .; DNA: TGTGCCAGCTCCCCACGATCGGGCAGGGACACTGAAGCTTTCTTT; CDR3: CASSPRSGRDTEAFF
size: .; J: TRBJ2-7; V: TRBV7-9; D: .; DNA: TGTGCCAGCAGCTTAGAGGGCTCTACAGGCGAGCAGTACTTC; CDR3: CASSLEGSTGEQYF
size: .; J: TRBJ1-1; V: TRBV28; D: .; DNA: TGTGCCAGCAGTTTACCCCAGGGTTCCACTGAAGCTTTCTTT; CDR3: CASSLPQGSTEAFF
size: .; J: TRBJ1-1; V: TRBV5-4; D: TRBD1; DNA: TGTGCCAGCAGCCGGGACAGGGCGGGGAACACTGAAGCTTTCTTT; CDR3: CASSRDRAGNTEAFF
size: .; J: TRBJ2-6; V: TRBV14; D: .; DNA: TGTGCCAGCAGCCCGACCCCGGCGGCCCTCTTCTCTGGGGCCAACGTCCTGACTTTC; CDR3: CASSPTPAALFSGANVLTF